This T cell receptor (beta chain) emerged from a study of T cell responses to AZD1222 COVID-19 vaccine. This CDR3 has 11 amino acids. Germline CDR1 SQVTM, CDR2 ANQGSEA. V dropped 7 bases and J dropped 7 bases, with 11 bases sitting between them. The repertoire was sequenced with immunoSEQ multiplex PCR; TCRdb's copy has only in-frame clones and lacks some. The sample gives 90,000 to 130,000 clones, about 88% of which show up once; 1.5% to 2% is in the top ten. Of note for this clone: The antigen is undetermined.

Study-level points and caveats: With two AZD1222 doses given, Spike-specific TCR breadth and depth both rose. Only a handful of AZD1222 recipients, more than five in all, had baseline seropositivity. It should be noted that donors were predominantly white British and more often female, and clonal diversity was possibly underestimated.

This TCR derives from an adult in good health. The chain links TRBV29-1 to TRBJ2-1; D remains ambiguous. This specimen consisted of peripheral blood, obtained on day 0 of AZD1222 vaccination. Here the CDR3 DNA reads TGCAGCGGCACGACCGGTAATGAGCAGTTCTTC. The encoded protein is CSGTTGNEQFF.